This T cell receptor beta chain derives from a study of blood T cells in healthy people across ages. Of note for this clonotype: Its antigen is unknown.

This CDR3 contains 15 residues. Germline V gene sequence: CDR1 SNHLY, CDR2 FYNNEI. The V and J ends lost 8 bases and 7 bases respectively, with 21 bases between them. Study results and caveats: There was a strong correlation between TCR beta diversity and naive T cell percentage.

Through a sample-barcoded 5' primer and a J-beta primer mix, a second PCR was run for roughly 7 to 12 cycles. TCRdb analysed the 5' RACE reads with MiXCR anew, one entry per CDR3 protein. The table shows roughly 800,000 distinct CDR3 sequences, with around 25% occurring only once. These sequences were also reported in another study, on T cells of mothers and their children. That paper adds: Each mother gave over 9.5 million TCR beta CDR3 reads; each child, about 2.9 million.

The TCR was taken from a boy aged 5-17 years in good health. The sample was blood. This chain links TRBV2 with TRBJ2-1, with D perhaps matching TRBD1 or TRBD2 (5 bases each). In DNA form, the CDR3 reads TGTGCCAGCGCCATGGCCCCGGGGCTTAAAAATGAGCAGTTCTTC. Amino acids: CASAMAPGLKNEQFF.